This TCR beta chain is from a study of T cells in localized non-small cell lung cancer. Study-level results: Patients showing higher blood T cell density tended to see longer overall survival. Adjacent lung was found to contain a median approximately 50 of the top 100 tumor clones. Uninvolved adjacent lung had higher T cell clonality than tumor and all other tissues.

Only in-frame clones appear in the TCRdb table, and some are missing; sequencing was by immunoSEQ multiplex PCR. The sample carries 50,000 to 55,000 clones, approximately 86% recorded once. The CDR3 loop spans 12 amino acids. Germline V lookup: CDR1 SGHNT, CDR2 YYREEE (reference sequence). The V and J ends lost 4 bases and 1 base respectively, with 4 bases between them. Notes on this clone: The antigen is undetermined.

This TCR came from a female donor with stage II lung adenocarcinoma. The sample in question was PBMCs, obtained before any cancer treatment. This rearrangement joins TRBV5-4 to TRBJ2-3; D is undetermined. The CDR3 reads CASSAGTDTQYF. The CDR3, as DNA: TGTGCCAGCAGCGCCGGCACAGATACGCAGTATTTT.